This TCR beta chain was documented in a study of beta chain features in type 1 diabetes. Overall study: Across all samples, fewer than 120,000,000 sorted cells were examined.

The CDR3 runs 13 residues. Germline trimming cut 0 bases from V and 8 bases from J; bases unmatched to any gene: 3. Per germline, CDR1 SGHRS and CDR2 YFSETQ. Whole-study results and caveats: For type 1 diabetes patients, VDJ junctions showed fewer insertions and more deletions. Patients and controls would be equally affected if PCR favored shorter templates.

All of the isolated RNA was reverse transcribed, so expressed TCRB transcripts were sequenced. The table came from immunoSEQ multiplex PCR; TCRdb's copy has only in-frame clones and leaves some out. The data contain 450,000 or so clones, about 10% of them singletons. This clone occurred a few times. Its matching antigen is unknown. Material for sequencing was naive CD4+ T cells from blood. The TCR sequence derives from a woman between 18 and 30 years old in good health. The chain recombines TRBV5-1 with TRBJ2-7, with 9 bases identical to TRBD1. The CDR3 DNA reads TGCGCCAGCAGCTTGGGGACAGGGGAAAAGCAGTACTTC. This translates into CASSLGTGEKQYF. The whole variable domain, filled in from reference TRBV5-1 and TRBJ2-7, reads KAGVTQTPRYLIKTRGQQVTLSCSPISGHRSVSWYQQTPGQGLQFLFEYFSETQRNKGNFPGRFSGRQFSNSRSEMNVSTLELGDSALYLCASSLGTGEKQYFGPGTRLTVT.